This TCR beta chain was sequenced for a study of blood T cell repertoires in COVID-19. Clones were sequenced by immunoSEQ multiplex PCR, and TCRdb holds only the in-frame ones, with some missing. The sample consists of under 50,000 clones, around 82% of them appearing once. This receptor was identified in a woman aged 70-85 years with acute or convalescent COVID-19. The specimen sequenced was peripheral blood.

CDR3 nucleotides: TGTGCCAGCAGCCAAGATGCAGGGGGAGCTGTCTACAATGAGCAGTTCTTC. Its translation is CASSQDAGGAVYNEQFF. The genes are TRBV3-1 (or the pseudogene TRBV3-2) and TRBJ2-1, with 7 positions matching TRBD1. This CDR3 spans 17 amino acids. The germline V gene has CDR1 LGHDT and CDR2 YNNKEL (reference sequence). V shed 0 bases, J shed 3 bases, and the junction held 8 bases outside the gene matches.